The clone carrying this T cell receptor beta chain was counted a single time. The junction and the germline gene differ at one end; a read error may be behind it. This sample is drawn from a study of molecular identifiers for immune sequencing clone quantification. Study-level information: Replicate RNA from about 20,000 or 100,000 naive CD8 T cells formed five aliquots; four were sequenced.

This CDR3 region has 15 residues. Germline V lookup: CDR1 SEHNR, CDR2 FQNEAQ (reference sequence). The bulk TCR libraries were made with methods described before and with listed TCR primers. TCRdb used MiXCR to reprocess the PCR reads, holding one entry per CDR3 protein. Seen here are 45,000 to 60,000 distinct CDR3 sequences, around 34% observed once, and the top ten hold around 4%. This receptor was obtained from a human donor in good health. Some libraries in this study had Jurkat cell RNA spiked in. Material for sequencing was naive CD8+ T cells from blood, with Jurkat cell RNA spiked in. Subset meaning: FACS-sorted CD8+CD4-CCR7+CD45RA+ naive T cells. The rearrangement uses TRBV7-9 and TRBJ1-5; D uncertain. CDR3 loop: CASSLDRESNRPQHF. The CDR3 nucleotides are TGTGCCAGCAGCTTAGACAGAGAAAGTAATCGGCCCCAGCATTTT.